These 23 T cell receptor beta chains were sequenced from one sample in a study of blood T cell repertoires in COVID-19. The data were produced by immunoSEQ multiplex PCR, yet TCRdb's version contains in-frame clones alone and is incomplete. The top ten clones hold approximately 4.4% of a sample with about 79,000 clones, around 90% of them seen once. Sequenced: peripheral blood. The receptors were sampled from a man aged 45-65 years with active COVID-19.

The gene calls are TRBV5-1 and TRBJ1-3; 7 positions match TRBD1. This CDR3 has 16 amino acids. CDR1 SGHRS and CDR2 YFSETQ come from the germline V gene. V was clipped by 3 bases and J by 3 bases; unmatched bases: 9. The CDR3 spells CASSSNQGVNGNTIYF. The CDR3 DNA follows: TGCGCCAGCAGCTCCAATCAGGGGGTTAATGGAAACACCATATATTTT.

This clone occurred a few times. The V and J genes are TRBV7-9 and TRBJ1-6; maybe TRBD1 (5 bases). Deletions cut 6 bases from V and 7 bases from J, with 10 bases between. Per the germline V gene, CDR1 is SEHNR and CDR2 is FQNEAQ (reference sequence). This CDR3 contains 13 residues. Here the CDR3 DNA reads TGTGCCAGCAGTCCCGACAGCAATTCACCCCTCCACTTT. As protein: CASSPDSNSPLHF.

The J gene is TRBJ2-1, the V gene TRBV4-1; 9 bases align to TRBD2. Germline trimming cut 0 bases from V and 4 bases from J; bases unmatched to any gene: 16. Germline CDR1 MGHRA, CDR2 YSYEKL. The CDR3 has 20 amino acids. Here the CDR3 reads CASSQERGAGGYIFYNEQFF. The CDR3 DNA follows: TGCGCCAGCAGCCAAGAAAGAGGCGCGGGAGGGTACATTTTTTACAATGAGCAGTTCTTC.

The chain joins TRBV12-3 or TRBV12-4 to TRBJ1-4; D unresolved. Between the trimmed V and J ends, which lost 3 bases and 2 bases, there was a span of 4 bases. The CDR3 is 13 residues long. The DNA of the CDR3 is TGTGCCAGCAGTTTTTCTACTAATGAAAAACTGTTTTTT. This encodes CASSFSTNEKLFF.

This clone was detected once. The rearrangement links TRBV2 to TRBJ2-1; TRBD2 matches 13 bases. This CDR3 contains 16 residues. V gave up 6 bases and J gave up 4 bases; unmatched junction bases: 6. Germline V CDR1 and CDR2: SNHLY, FYNNEI. CDR3 sequence: CASRPLAGGPYNEQFF. The CDR3 DNA reads as TGTGCCAGCAGGCCACTAGCGGGAGGGCCTTACAATGAGCAGTTCTTC.

The rearrangement joins TRBV27 to TRBJ1-1; TRBD1 agrees at 8 bases. Per germline, CDR1 MNHEY and CDR2 SMNVEV (reference sequence). The trim removed 7 bases at V and 10 bases at J, leaving 14 bases unmatched. This CDR3 is built from 14 residues. CDR3: CASTHLQGGARAFF. CDR3 nucleotides: TGTGCCAGCACCCATTTACAGGGGGGGGCTCGAGCTTTCTTT.

The chain employs TRBV18 and TRBJ1-1; possibly TRBD1 for D (5 bases). Germline V gene lookup returns CDR1 KGHSH and CDR2 LQKENI. V lost 2 bases and J 8 bases, leaving 15 bases between the germline ends. The CDR3 extends over 14 amino acids. The DNA of the CDR3 is TGTGCCAGCTCACCATCAGCACAGGTCGACGAAGCTTTCTTT. Encoded protein: CASSPSAQVDEAFF.

The genes are TRBV5-5 and TRBJ1-2; no firm D call. Germline V gene data show CDR1 as SGHKS and CDR2 as YYEKEE (reference sequence). The V end lost 0 bases, the J end lost 0 bases, and 3 bases lay between the germline ends. This CDR3 is 13 amino acids long. The DNA for the CDR3 is TGTGCCAGCAGCTTGGGAGCTAACTATGGCTACACCTTC. Amino acids: CASSLGANYGYTF.

The J gene is TRBJ2-3, the V gene TRBV5-1; 11 bases are a match to TRBD2. V lost 0 bases and J lost 0; bases outside the gene matches: 6. Germline V gene data show CDR1 as SGHRS and CDR2 as YFSETQ. This CDR3 region has 18 residues. CDR3 DNA sequence: TGCGCCAGCAGCTTGGCTCTAGCGGGGGGCACTAGCACAGATACGCAGTATTTT. Its protein product is CASSLALAGGTSTDTQYF.

V is TRBV18 and J is TRBJ1-1; weak D call: TRBD1 (6 bases). V lost 0 bases and J lost 3, with 20 bases in between. This CDR3 has 18 amino acids. Germline V lookup: CDR1 KGHSH, CDR2 LQKENI. Here the CDR3 reads CASSPPEQGFARDTEAFF. In DNA, the CDR3 is TGTGCCAGCTCACCACCGGAACAGGGCTTTGCACGGGACACTGAAGCTTTCTTT.

This chain uses TRBV19 with TRBJ1-5, with 8 bases lining up with TRBD1. The V gene's germline CDR1 is LNHDA and CDR2 SQIVND (reference sequence). The junction had 8 bases not matched to a gene; V was cut back by 3 bases and J by 4 bases. This CDR3 region has 16 residues. The CDR3, as DNA: TGTGCCAGTAGTATTTCAGGGGGCGAGGGTAATCAGCCCCAGCATTTT. This sequence encodes CASSISGGEGNQPQHF. The variable domain in full, with the rest retrieved from reference TRBV19 and TRBJ1-5, is DGGITQSPKYLFRKEGQNVTLSCEQNLNHDAMYWYRQDPGQGLRLIYYSQIVNDFQKGDIAEGYSVSREKKESFPLTVTSAQKNPTAFYLCASSISGGEGNQPQHFGDGTRLSIL.

This clone appeared a few times. V gene TRBV18 combines with J gene TRBJ1-5, with D maybe TRBD1 (5 bases). The CDR3 covers 15 residues. Germline V lookup: CDR1 KGHSH, CDR2 LQKENI. V lost 1 base and J 5 bases, leaving 12 bases between the germline ends. The DNA of the CDR3 is TGTGCCAGCTCACCACGGCAGGGTTTCGATCAGCCCCAGCATTTT. It yields the protein CASSPRQGFDQPQHF.

V usage is TRBV18 and J usage is TRBJ2-5; 10 bases fit TRBD1. CDR1 and CDR2 from the germline V gene are KGHSH and LQKENI. The ends lost 6 bases at V and 4 bases at J; junction bases unmatched: 14. This CDR3 region has 17 residues. DNA of the CDR3: TGTGCCAGCTCGGCGGGGACAGGGGAGCTTTGGAGAGAGACCCAGTACTTC. Encoded protein: CASSAGTGELWRETQYF.

The genes are TRBV6-5 and TRBJ2-1; D is unclear. Germline CDR1 MNHEY, CDR2 SVGAGI. The CDR3 has 15 residues. Trimming cost V 7 bases and J 1 base, with 14 bases left between them. CDR3 amino acids: CASKKSRRSYNEQFF. The CDR3 DNA is TGTGCCAGCAAAAAATCTAGAAGGTCCTACAATGAGCAGTTCTTC.

There are a few counts of this clone. The chain uses TRBV7-8 and TRBJ1-6; the match to TRBD1 covers 8 bases. V shed 5 bases, J shed 10 bases, and the junction held 10 bases outside the gene matches. This CDR3 has 15 residues. CDR1 and CDR2 (germline): SGHVS, FQNEAQ. As DNA, the CDR3 is TGTGCCAGCAGCATCGGGACAGGAATGGGATCACCCCTCCACTTT. This translates into CASSIGTGMGSPLHF.

This clone was detected only once. The V and J genes are TRBV7-3 and TRBJ2-1; D possibly corresponds to TRBD2 (5 bases). The germline V gene encodes CDR1 SGHTA and CDR2 FQGTGA. With 0 bases removed from V and 10 bases from J, the gap between germline ends came to 10 bases. The CDR3 has 13 residues. Here the CDR3 DNA reads TGTGCCAGCAGCTTAACGGCAACGGGGGAGCAGTTCTTC. Its translation is CASSLTATGEQFF. Filled out from reference TRBV7-3 and TRBJ2-1, the complete variable domain reads GAGVSQTPSNKVTEKGKYVELRCDPISGHTALYWYRQSLGQGPEFLIYFQGTGAADDSGLPNDRFFAVRPEGSVSTLKIQRTERGDSAVYLCASSLTATGEQFFGPGTRLTVL.

V usage is TRBV10-3 and J usage is TRBJ1-5; TRBD1 matches at 7 bases. In germline, CDR1 is ENHRY, CDR2 SYGVKD. V lost 6 bases and J lost 7; bases outside the gene matches: 9. There are 14 residues in the CDR3. The CDR3 loop is CAIRGTGDAQPQHF. The CDR3 nucleotides are TGTGCCATCAGGGGAACAGGGGACGCGCAGCCCCAGCATTTT.

CDR3 in DNA: TGTGCCAGCAGCCCGGGACACCGCTATGGCTACACCTTC. Its protein is CASSPGHRYGYTF. The rearrangement uses TRBV5-6 and TRBJ1-2; tentatively, D is TRBD1 (6 bases). CDR1 SGHDT and CDR2 YYEEEE come from the germline V gene. Trimming removed 4 bases from V and 4 bases from J, with 11 bases in between. This CDR3 spans 13 amino acids.

The CDR3 here is CASRSRDRASNEQFF. CDR3 sequence (DNA): TGTGCCAGCAGGTCCCGGGACAGGGCTTCCAATGAGCAGTTCTTC. This chain uses TRBV6-5 with TRBJ2-1; 9 nucleotides line up with TRBD1. This CDR3 comprises 15 residues. V lost 6 bases to trimming and J lost 6 bases; unmatched junction nucleotides: 9. Looked up from germline, CDR1 is MNHEY and CDR2 is SVGAGI.

This chain connects TRBV27 to TRBJ2-2, with D maybe TRBD2 (5 bases). V was pared by 5 bases and J by 0 bases, with 10 bases between. This CDR3 region has 15 residues. Germline lookup yields CDR1 MNHEY and CDR2 SMNVEV (reference sequence). The CDR3 DNA follows: TGTGCCAGCAGTACTACGGGATCGAACACCGGGGAGCTGTTTTTT. Protein sequence: CASSTTGSNTGELFF.

This clone appeared once. In DNA form, the CDR3 reads TGTGCCAGCAGTTTCGTTCGGAGGGGTCGGGGCCAAGAGACCCAGTACTTC. This codes for CASSFVRRGRGQETQYF. V usage is TRBV28 and J usage is TRBJ2-5; tentatively, D is TRBD2 (6 bases). Trimming took off 3 bases at V and 1 base at J, with 18 bases between the two ends. Germline V lookup: CDR1 MDHEN, CDR2 SYDVKM. The CDR3 runs 17 residues.

The chain joins TRBV28 to TRBJ1-2, with a possible D match to TRBD1 (5 bases). There are 15 residues in the CDR3. Trimming took 7 bases from V and 1 from J, leaving 16 bases between them. CDR1 MDHEN and CDR2 SYDVKM come from the germline V gene. This CDR3 is CASKSLQALNYGYTF. For the CDR3, the DNA is TGTGCCAGCAAAAGTCTACAGGCTCTTAACTATGGCTACACCTTC.

The chain has TRBV5-8 and TRBJ1-1; possibly TRBD1 for D (6 bases). The germline V gene encodes CDR1 SGHTS and CDR2 YDEGEE. This CDR3 has 15 residues. V dropped 4 bases and J dropped 0 bases, with 13 bases sitting between them. The CDR3 DNA reads as TGTGCCAGCAGCCAAGGACAGCCTATGAACACTGAAGCTTTCTTT. Translated, it gives CASSQGQPMNTEAFF. The complete variable domain, with remaining parts taken from reference TRBV5-8 and TRBJ1-1, reads EAGVTQSPTHLIKTRGQQATLRCSPISGHTSVYWYQQALGLGLQFLLWYDEGEERNRGNFPPRFSGRQFPNYSSELNVNALELEDSALYLCASSQGQPMNTEAFFGQGTRLTVV.